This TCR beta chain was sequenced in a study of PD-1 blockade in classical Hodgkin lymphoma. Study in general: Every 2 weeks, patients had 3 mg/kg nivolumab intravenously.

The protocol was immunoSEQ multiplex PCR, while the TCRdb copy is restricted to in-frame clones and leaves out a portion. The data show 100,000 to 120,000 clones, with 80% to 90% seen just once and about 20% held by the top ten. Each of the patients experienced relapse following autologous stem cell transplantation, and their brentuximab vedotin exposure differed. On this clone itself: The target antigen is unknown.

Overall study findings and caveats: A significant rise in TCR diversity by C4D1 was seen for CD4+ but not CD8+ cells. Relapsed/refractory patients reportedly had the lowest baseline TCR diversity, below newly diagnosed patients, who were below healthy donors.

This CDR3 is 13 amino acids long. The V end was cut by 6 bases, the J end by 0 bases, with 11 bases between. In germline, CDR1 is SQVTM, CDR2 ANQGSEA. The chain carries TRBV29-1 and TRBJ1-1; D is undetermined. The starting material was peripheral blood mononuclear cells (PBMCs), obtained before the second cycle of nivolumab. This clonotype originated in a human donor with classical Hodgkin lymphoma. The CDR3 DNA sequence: TGCAGCGTCATTCCGGTTTTGAACACTGAAGCTTTCTTT. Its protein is CSVIPVLNTEAFF.